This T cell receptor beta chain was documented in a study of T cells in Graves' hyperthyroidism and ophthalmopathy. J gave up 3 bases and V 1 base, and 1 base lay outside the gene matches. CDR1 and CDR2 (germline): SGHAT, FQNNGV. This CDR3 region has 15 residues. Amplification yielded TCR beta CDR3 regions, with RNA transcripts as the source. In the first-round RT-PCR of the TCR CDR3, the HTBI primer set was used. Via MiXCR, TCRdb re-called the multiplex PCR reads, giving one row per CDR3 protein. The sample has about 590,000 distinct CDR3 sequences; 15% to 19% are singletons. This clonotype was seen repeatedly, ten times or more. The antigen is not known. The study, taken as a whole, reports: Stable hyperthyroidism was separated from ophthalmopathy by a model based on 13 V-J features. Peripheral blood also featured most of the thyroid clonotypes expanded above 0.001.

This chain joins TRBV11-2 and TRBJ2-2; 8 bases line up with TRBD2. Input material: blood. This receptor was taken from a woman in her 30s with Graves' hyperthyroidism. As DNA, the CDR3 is TGTGCCAGCAGCTTAGCCGGGAGGGACACCGGGGAGCTGTTTTTT. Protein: CASSLAGRDTGELFF.